This entry features one TCR beta chain sequence. Its recognized antigen is unknown. Base-call qualities are not available, and no considerably larger clone is one nucleotide away. Libraries were prepared through multiplex PCR. Sequencing instrument: Illumina HiSeq 4000. CDR3 regions were amplified by Arm-PCR with iRepertoire HTBI primers to construct TCR beta libraries. Before sequencing, the PCR products underwent gel purification. The original methods were these. Gene usage analysis of CDR3 amino acid clonotypes relied on the approximately 60 TRBV and 14 TRBJ segments identified across samples. COPE and FqMerger were used to merge the filtered high-quality paired reads into contigs. BLAST was used to align contigs to the IMGT TRBV, TRBD and TRBJ reference genes, and CDR3 was defined following IMGT. Clonotypes above 0.1% frequency were classified as highly expanded clones. Repertoire diversity was measured by Shannon entropy, and V-J evenness by the Gini coefficient. Clonotypes shared by more than one individual were considered public. Through fastp at Q25 and MiXCR, TCRdb rebuilt clones from the public reads, retaining in-frame beta chains. Rows with one shared CDR3 protein collapse into an entry with the most common genes and DNA. TCRdb's processing, not the authors', yielded these V and J calls. For this sample there are some 450,000 distinct CDR3 sequences; around 24% appear just once. Clones ranked in the top ten supply about 27% of the sample.

These data come from a study of regulatory T cells in long-lasting Graves disease (dated by TCRdb to the early 2020s). Turning to the overall study: Persistent Graves' disease was defined as antithyroid drug treatment for over 5 years with persistently positive TSH receptor autoantibodies. A total of about 35 samples underwent TCR sequencing, from roughly 13 patients with persistent Graves' disease and approximately 20 patients with newly diagnosed Graves' disease. This study used TCR sequencing and RNA sequencing of peripheral blood to compare persistent Graves' disease patients against newly diagnosed Graves' disease patients. The study was conducted in China and was registered as a clinical trial. In the clinical cohort, patients with persistent Graves' disease had used antithyroid drugs for an average of about 9.3 years. What the work shows at the level of the full study, not this receptor alone: Persistent Graves' disease patients showed lower TCR Shannon entropy and fewer highly expanded clones than newly diagnosed patients, suggesting clonal expansion. The study examined only peripheral blood because the primary lesion, thyroid tissue, could not be accessed. Persistent disease showed preferential use of TRBV28, TRBJ1-2 and TRBJ2-5, whereas newly diagnosed disease favored TRBV20-1 and TRBJ2-1. The small sample size was acknowledged by the authors as a limitation that may reduce accuracy. Only the TCR beta chain was sequenced and analyzed. A larger number of public clonotypes was shared among persistent patients (around 3,000) than among newly diagnosed patients (approximately 1,000).

The time point label corresponds to: persistent/refractory GD, antithyroid drugs over 5 years with positive TRAb. RNA was extracted from PBMCs in TRIzol for both TCR sequencing and RNA sequencing. Graves' disease was diagnosed according to American Thyroid Association guidelines. Patients for the study were recruited at an endocrinology department in Xi'an, China. Each patient gave around 9 milliliters of peripheral blood, collected in an EDTA anticoagulant tube. Ficoll Paque Plus density gradient separation was used to isolate PBMCs, and no further T cell sorting was done. RNA quality was checked with an Agilent 2100 Bioanalyzer and agarose gel, and concentration with a NanoDrop 2000. Germline trimming amounts to 1 base on V and 4 bases on J, with 12 as the count of junction bases outside the gene matches. The CDR3 measures 18 amino acids from cysteine to phenylalanine. Only the CDR3 portion is preserved as DNA: 54 bases, with reading frame beginning at the first base. The germline V gene sets CDR1 to SGHTA and CDR2 to FQGNSA.

This receptor was identified in a female donor with Graves disease. The material was peripheral blood mononuclear cells (PBMCs), obtained when the disease was refractory, from a patient treated with antithyroid drugs. This chain is built from TRBV7-2 and TRBJ2-2; the central 7 bases match TRBD1. The CDR3 loop reads CASSLVVPLQGSTGELFF. The nucleotide sequence is TGTGCCAGCAGCTTAGTTGTCCCTCTACAGGGGAGCACCGGGGAGCTGTTTTTT.